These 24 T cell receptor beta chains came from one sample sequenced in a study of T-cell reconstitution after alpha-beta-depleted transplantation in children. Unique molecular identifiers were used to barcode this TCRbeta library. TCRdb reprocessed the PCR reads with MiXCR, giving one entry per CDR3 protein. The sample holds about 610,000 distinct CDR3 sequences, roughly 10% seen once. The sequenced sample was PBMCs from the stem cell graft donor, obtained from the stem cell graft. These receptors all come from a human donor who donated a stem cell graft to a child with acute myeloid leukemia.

CDR3 nucleotides: TGCGCCAGCAGCTTAGGTAGCGGGATTCGTTACGAGCAGTACTTC. This codes for CASSLGSGIRYEQYF. V gene TRBV5-1 combines with J gene TRBJ2-7, with TRBD2 matching over 8 bases. Germline CDR1 and CDR2: SGHRS and YFSETQ. This CDR3 spans 15 amino acids. Losses at the gene ends were 2 bases for V and 4 bases for J; bases not matched to a gene: 8.

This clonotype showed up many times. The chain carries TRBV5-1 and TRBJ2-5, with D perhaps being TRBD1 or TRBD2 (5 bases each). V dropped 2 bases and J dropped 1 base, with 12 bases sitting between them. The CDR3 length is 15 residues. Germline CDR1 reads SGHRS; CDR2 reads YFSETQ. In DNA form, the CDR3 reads TGCGCCAGCAGCTTCTGGGGGAAAATCCAAGAGACCCAGTACTTC. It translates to CASSFWGKIQETQYF.

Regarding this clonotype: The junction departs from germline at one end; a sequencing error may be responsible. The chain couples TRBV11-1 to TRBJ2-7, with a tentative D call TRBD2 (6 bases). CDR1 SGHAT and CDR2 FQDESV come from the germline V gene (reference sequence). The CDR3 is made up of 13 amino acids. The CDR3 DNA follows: TGTGCCAGCACACGTAGCGGATCCTACGGGCAGTACTTC. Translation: CASTRSGSYGQYF.

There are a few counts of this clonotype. CDR3 DNA sequence: TGCAGCGTTGAACTCGGGGGCTTGGCCAAAAACATTCAGTACTTC. Translating gives CSVELGGLAKNIQYF. The chain has TRBV29-1 and TRBJ2-4; TRBD1 or TRBD2 may be the D gene (6 bases each). Germline values: CDR1 SQVTM, CDR2 ANQGSEA. The length of the CDR3 is 15 residues. V dropped 2 bases and J dropped 1 base, with 12 bases sitting between them.

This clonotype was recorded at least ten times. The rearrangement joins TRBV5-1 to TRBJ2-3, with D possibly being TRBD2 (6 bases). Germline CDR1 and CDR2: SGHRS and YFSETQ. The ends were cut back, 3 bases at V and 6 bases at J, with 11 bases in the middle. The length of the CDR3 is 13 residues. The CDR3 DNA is TGCGCCAGCAGCTGGGACTCGGGCGATACGCAGTATTTT. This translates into CASSWDSGDTQYF.

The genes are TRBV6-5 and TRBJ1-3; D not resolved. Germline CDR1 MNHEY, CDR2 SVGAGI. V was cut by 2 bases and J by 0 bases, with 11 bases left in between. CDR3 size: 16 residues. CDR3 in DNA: TGTGCCAGCAGTTACACGTCAGCGGGCTCTGGAAACACCATATATTTT. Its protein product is CASSYTSAGSGNTIYF.

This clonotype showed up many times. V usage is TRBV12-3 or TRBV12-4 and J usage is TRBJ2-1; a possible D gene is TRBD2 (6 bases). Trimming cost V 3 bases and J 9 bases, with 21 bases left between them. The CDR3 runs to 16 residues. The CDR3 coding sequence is TGTGCCAGCAGTTTTCCCCTTGGGGGGAGTGCGGGTGAGCAGTTCTTC. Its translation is CASSFPLGGSAGEQFF.

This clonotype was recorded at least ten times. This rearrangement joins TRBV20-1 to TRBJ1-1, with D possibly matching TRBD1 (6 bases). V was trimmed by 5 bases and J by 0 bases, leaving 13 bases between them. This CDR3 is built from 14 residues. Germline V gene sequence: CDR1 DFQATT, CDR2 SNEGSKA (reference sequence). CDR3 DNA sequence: TGCAGTGCTCTCAGGGGAGGGCTGAACACTGAAGCTTTCTTT. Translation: CSALRGGLNTEAFF.

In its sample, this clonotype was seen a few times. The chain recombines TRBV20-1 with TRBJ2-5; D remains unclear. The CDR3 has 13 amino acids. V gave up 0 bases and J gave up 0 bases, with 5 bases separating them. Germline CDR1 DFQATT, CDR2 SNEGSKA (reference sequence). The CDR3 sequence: CSARDTYQETQYF. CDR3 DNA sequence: TGCAGTGCTAGAGATACGTACCAAGAGACCCAGTACTTC.

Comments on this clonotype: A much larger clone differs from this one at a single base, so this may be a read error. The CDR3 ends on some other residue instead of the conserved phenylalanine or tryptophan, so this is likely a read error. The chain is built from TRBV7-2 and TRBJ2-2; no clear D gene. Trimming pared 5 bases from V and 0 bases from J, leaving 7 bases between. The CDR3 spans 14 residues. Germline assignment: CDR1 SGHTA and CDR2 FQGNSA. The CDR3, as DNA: TGTGCCAGCAGCAAGACACCGAACACCGGGGAGCTGTTTTCT. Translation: CASSKTPNTGELFS.

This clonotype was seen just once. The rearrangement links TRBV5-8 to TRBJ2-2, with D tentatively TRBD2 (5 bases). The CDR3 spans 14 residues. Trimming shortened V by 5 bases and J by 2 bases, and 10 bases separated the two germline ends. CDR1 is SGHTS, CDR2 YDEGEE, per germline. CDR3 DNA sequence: TGTGCCAGCAGAGTGAGGACTAACACCGGGGAGCTGTTTTTT. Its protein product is CASRVRTNTGELFF.

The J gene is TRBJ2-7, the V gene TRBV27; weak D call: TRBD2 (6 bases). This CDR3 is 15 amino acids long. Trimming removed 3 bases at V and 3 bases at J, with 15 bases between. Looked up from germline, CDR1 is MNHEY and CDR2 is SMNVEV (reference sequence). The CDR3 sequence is CASSFSGLQGYEQYF. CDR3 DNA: TGTGCCAGCAGTTTTTCGGGACTTCAGGGCTACGAGCAGTACTTC.

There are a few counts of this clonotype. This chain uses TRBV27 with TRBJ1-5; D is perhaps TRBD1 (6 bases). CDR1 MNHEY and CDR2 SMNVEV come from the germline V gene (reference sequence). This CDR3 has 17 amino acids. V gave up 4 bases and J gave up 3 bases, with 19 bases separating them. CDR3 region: CASSSMGATGVNQPQHF. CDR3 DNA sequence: TGTGCCAGCAGTTCCATGGGGGCTACGGGAGTCAATCAGCCCCAGCATTTT.

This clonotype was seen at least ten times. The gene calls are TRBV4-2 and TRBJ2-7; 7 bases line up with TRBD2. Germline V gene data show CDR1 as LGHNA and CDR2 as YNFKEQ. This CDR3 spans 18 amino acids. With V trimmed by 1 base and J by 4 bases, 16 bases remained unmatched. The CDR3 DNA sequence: TGTGCCAGCAGCCAAGCCCCGCAAGGGCGGGAGTCCCTTTACGAGCAGTACTTC. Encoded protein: CASSQAPQGRESLYEQYF.

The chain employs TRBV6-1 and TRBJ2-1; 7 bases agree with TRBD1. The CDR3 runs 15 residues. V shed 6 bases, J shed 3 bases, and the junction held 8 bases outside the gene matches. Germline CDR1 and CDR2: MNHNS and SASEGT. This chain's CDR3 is CASSRQGVSYNEQFF. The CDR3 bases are TGTGCCAGCAGCCGACAGGGAGTTAGCTACAATGAGCAGTTCTTC.

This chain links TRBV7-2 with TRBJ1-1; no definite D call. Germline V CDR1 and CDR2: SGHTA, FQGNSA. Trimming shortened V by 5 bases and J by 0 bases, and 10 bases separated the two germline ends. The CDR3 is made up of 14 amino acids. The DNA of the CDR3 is TGTGCCAGCAGCAGCCAGGCGGTGAACACTGAAGCTTTCTTT. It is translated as CASSSQAVNTEAFF.

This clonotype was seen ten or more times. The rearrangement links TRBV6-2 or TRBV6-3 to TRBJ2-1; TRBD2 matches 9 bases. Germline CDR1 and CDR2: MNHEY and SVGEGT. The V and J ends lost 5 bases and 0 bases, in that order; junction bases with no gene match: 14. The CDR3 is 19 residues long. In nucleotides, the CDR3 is TGTGCCAGCAGTCCCCGGGGTAGCGGGAGAGGCCACTCCTACAATGAGCAGTTCTTC. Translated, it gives CASSPRGSGRGHSYNEQFF.

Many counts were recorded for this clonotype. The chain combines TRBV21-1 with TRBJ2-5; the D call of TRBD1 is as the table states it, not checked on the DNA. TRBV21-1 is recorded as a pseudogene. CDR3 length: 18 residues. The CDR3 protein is CASSKAEDRTGGKETQYF. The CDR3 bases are TGTGCCAGCAGCAAAGCGGAGGATCGAACAGGGGGCAAAGAGACCCAGTACTTC.

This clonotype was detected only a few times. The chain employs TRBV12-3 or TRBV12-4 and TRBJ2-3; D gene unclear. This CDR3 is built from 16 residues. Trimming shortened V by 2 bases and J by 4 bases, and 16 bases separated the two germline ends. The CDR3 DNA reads TGTGCCAGCAGTTTATTGGGGAAGTTCCTCGCAGATACGCAGTATTTT. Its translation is CASSLLGKFLADTQYF.

CDR3: CASSRKGPFGANTEAFF. The CDR3 region has the DNA TGTGCCAGCAGTCGAAAAGGACCCTTTGGGGCGAACACTGAAGCTTTCTTT. V gene TRBV12-3 or TRBV12-4 combines with J gene TRBJ1-1, with a possible D match to TRBD1 (5 bases). V was shortened by 5 bases and J by 1 base, with 20 bases between the two germline ends. The CDR3 loop spans 17 amino acids.

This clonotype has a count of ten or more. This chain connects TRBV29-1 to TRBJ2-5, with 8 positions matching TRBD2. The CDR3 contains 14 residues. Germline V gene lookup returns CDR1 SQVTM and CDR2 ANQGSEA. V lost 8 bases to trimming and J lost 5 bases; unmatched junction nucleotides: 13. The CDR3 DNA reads TGCAGCATTCTAATATCCACTAGCGGCGAGACCCAGTACTTC. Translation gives CSILISTSGETQYF.

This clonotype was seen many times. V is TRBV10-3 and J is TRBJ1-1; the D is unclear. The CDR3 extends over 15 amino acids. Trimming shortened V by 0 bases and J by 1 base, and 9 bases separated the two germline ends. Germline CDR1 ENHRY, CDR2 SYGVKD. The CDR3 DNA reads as TGTGCCATCAGTGAGTCTAGGCAGACGAACACTGAAGCTTTCTTT. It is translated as CAISESRQTNTEAFF.

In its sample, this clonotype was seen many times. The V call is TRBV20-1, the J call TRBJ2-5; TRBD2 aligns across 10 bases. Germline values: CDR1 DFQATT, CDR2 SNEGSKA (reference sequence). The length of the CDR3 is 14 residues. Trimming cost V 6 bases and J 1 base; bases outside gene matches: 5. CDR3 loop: CSAKSSGSQETQYF. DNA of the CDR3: TGCAGTGCAAAATCTAGCGGGAGCCAAGAGACCCAGTACTTC.

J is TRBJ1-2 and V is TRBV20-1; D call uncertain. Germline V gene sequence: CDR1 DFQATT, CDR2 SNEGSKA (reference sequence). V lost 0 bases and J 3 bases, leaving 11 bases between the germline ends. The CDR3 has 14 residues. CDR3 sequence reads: CSARDPQIYYGYTF. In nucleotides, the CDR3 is TGCAGTGCTAGAGATCCCCAGATATACTATGGCTACACCTTC.